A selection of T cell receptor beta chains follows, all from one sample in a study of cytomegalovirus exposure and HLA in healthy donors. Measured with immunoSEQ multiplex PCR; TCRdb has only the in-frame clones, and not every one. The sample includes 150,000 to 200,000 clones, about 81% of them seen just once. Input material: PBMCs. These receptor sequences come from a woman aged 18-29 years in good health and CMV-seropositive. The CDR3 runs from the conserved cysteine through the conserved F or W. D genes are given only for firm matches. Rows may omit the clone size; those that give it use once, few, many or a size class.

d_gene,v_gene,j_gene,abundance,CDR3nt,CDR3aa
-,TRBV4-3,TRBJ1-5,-,TGCGCCAGCAGCCAAGTCGTCGGGGTTGGGAATCAGCCCCAGCATTTT,CASSQVVGVGNQPQHF
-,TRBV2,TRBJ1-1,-,TGTGCCACCCTCAAGCGGGGTCGAGGAGGTGAAGCTTTCTTT,CATLKRGRGGEAFF
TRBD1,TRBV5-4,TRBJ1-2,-,TGTGCCAGCAGCTTGCAGGGGGGCTATGGCTACACCTTC,CASSLQGGYGYTF
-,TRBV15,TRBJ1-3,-,TGTGCCACCAGCAGAGATCTAGTCATCGGGTCTGGAAACACCATATATTTT,CATSRDLVIGSGNTIYF
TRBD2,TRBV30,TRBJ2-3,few,TGTGCCTGGAGTCGGCTAGCGGGGGACTACACAGATACGCAGTATTTT,CAWSRLAGDYTDTQYF
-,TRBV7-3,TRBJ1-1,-,TGTGCCAGCAGCCCCCAGGGGACCATGAACACTGAAGCTTTCTTT,CASSPQGTMNTEAFF
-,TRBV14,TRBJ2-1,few,TGTGCCAGCAGCCAAGATGAATGGAGGCCAGACGTATACAATGAGCAGTTCTTC,CASSQDEWRPDVYNEQFF
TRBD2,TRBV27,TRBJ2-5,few,TGTGCCAGCAGTTTATTTACTAGCGGGGGTCAAGAGACCCAGTACTTC,CASSLFTSGGQETQYF
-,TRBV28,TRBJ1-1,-,TGTGCCAGCAGTCGACCTAGGGAGACTGAAGCTTTCTTT,CASSRPRETEAFF
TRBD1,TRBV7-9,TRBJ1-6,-,TGTGCCAGCAGCCCACAGACAGGGGTGGTTTCACCCCTCCACTTT,CASSPQTGVVSPLHF
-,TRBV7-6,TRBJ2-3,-,TGTGCCAGCAGCTTAGGTTGGGCCACCGCCACTAGCACAGATACGCAGTATTTT,CASSLGWATATSTDTQYF
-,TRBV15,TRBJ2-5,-,TGTGCCACCAGCAGGGGGGGAACCCAAGAGACCCAGTACTTC,CATSRGGTQETQYF
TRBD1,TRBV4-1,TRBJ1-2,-,TGCGCCAGCAGCCAATGGACAGGGGACTATGGCTACACCTTC,CASSQWTGDYGYTF
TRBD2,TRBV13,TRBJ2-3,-,TGTGCCAGCAGCTTAGCGGGGGGGCTGTCTGACACAGATACGCAGTATTTT,CASSLAGGLSDTDTQYF
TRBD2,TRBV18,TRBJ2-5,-,TGTGCCAGCTCACCGCCTCGGCTAGCGGGGGGGAAAGAGACCCAGTACTTC,CASSPPRLAGGKETQYF
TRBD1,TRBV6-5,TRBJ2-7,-,TGTGCCAGCAGACGGACAGGCTACTCCTACGAGCAGTACTTC,CASRRTGYSYEQYF
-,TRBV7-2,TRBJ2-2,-,TGTGCCAGCAGCTTAATAGTTTTACGCACCGGGGAGCTGTTTTTT,CASSLIVLRTGELFF
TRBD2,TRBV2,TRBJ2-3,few,TGTGCCAGCAGCGACCCTAGCGGGTACACAGATACGCAGTATTTT,CASSDPSGYTDTQYF
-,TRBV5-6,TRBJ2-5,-,TGTGCCAGCAGCGACACAGGGTGGCGAGAGACCCAGTACTTC,CASSDTGWRETQYF
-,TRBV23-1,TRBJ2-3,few,TGCGCCAGCACCGGGAGGACAGTGATCACAGATACGCAGTATTTT,CASTGRTVITDTQYF
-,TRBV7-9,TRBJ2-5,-,TGTTCCAGCAGCTTAGTCACTAGCCGGGAGACCCAGTACTTC,CSSSLVTSRETQYF
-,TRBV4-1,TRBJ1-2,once,TGCGCCAGCAGCCAAGAACCCGGGGCTAACTATGGCTACACCTTC,CASSQEPGANYGYTF
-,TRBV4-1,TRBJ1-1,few,TGCGCCAGCAGCCAACCGGGATGGGGCACTGAAGCTTTCTTT,CASSQPGWGTEAFF
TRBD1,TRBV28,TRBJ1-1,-,TGTGCCAGCAGTTTATTAGACAGGGACGCTTTCTTT,CASSLLDRDAFF
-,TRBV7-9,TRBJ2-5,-,TGTGCCAGCAGCTTAGCGCGGGAAGTAGTGACCCAGTACTTC,CASSLAREVVTQYF
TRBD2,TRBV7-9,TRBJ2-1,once,TGTGCCAGCACGTTGGCGGGAGGGGATGAGCAGTTCTTC,CASTLAGGDEQFF
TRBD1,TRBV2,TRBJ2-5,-,TGTGCCAGCAGTGAATGGGACAGGGGGGGGGAGACCCAGTACTTC,CASSEWDRGGETQYF
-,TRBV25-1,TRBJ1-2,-,TGTGCCAGCAGTGAATATTCAGCAGGGGTGGTGGGCTACACCTTC,CASSEYSAGVVGYTF
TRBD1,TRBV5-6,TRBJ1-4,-,TGTGCCAGCAGCTCGACAGGGGTTTTGGGAAAACTGTTTTTT,CASSSTGVLGKLFF
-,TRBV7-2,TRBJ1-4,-,TGTGCCAGCAGCTTGGCAGGGTGGGGGCAGAGTAATGAAAAACTGTTTTTT,CASSLAGWGQSNEKLFF
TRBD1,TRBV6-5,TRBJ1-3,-,TGTGCCAGCAGTTTTAGGGGGCCTGGAAACACCATATATTTT,CASSFRGPGNTIYF
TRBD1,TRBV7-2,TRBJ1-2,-,TGTGCCAGCAGCCCCCTGGGACAGGGGGATGGCTACACCTTC,CASSPLGQGDGYTF
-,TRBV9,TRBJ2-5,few,TGTGCCAGCAGCGTAGCGGGGGGAGGGGGTGAGACCCAGTACTTC,CASSVAGGGGETQYF
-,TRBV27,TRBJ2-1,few,TGTGCCAGCAGTTTAGGGCAGGGAAGCGATGAGCAGTTCTTC,CASSLGQGSDEQFF
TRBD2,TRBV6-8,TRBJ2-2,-,TGTGCCAGCAGAAGGGGGCCGGTTAAACTAGCGGGGAGCAACACCGGGGAGCTGTTTTTT,CASRRGPVKLAGSNTGELFF
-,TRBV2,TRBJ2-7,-,TGTGCCAGCAGATTTCAGCGGGTCACGTACGAGCAGTACTTC,CASRFQRVTYEQYF
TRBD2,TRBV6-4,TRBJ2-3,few,TGTGCCAGCGGGCCTAGCGGGGGGAACCCAGATACGCAGTATTTT,CASGPSGGNPDTQYF
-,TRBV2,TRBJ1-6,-,TGTGCCAGCAGTGGGGACAACTCTTCACCCCTCCACTTT,CASSGDNSSPLHF
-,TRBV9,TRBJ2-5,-,TGTGCCAGCAGGGGGAGAGAGACCCAGTACTTC,CASRGRETQYF
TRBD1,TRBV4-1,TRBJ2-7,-,TGCGCCAGCAGCCAAGATCAGGGGGCCTCCTACGAGCAGTACTTC,CASSQDQGASYEQYF
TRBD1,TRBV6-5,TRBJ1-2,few,TGTGCCAGCAGTTACACAGGGGATGGCTACACCTTC,CASSYTGDGYTF
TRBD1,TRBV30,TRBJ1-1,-,TGTGCCTGGAGTGTTGACAGGGTCACTGAAGCTTTCTTT,CAWSVDRVTEAFF